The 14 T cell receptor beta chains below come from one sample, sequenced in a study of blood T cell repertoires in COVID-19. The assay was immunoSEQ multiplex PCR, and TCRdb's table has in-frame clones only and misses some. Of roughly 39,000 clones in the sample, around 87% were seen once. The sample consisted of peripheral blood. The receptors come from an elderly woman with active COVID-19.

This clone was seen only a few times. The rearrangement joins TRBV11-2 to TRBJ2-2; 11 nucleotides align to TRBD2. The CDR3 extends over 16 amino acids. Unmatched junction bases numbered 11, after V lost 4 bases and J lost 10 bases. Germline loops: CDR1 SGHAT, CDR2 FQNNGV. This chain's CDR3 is CASSSSRLAGNSELFF. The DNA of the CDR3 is TGTGCCAGCAGCTCCAGTCGACTAGCGGGGAATTCGGAGCTGTTTTTT.

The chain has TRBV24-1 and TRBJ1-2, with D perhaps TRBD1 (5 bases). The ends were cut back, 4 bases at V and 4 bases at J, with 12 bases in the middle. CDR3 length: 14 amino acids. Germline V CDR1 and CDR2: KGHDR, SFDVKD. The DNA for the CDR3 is TGTGCCACCAGTGACCCTGTCGGGGGCTATGGCTACACCTTC. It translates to CATSDPVGGYGYTF.

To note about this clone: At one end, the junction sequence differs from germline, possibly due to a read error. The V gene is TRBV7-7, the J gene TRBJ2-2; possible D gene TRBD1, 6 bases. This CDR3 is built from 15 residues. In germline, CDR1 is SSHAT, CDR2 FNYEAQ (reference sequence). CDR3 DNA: TGTGCTAGCAGCTTAGGCAGGGGGAACACCGGGGAGCTGTTTTTT. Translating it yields CASSLGRGNTGELFF.

In nucleotides, the CDR3 is TGTGCCAGCAGTGAGAATACAGGTCCTGGTGGCTACACCTTC. Its translation is CASSENTGPGGYTF. The chain carries TRBV6-4 and TRBJ1-2; D is possibly TRBD1 (5 bases). The germline V and J ends were trimmed by 3 bases and 7 bases, with 15 bases remaining between them. The CDR3 runs to 14 residues. In germline, CDR1 is MRHNA, CDR2 SNTAGT.

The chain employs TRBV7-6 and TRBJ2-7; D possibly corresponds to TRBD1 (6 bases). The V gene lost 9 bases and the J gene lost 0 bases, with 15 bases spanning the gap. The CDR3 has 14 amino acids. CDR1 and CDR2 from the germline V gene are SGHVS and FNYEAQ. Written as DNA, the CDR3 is TGTGCCAGTTCCGAGGGGGAACTCTCCTACGAGCAGTACTTC. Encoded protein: CASSEGELSYEQYF. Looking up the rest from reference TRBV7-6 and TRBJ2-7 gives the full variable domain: GAGVSQSPRYKVTKRGQDVALRCDPISGHVSLYWYRQALGQGPEFLTYFNYEAQQDKSGLPNDRFSAERPEGSISTLTIQRTEQRDSAMYRCASSEGELSYEQYFGPGTRLTVT.

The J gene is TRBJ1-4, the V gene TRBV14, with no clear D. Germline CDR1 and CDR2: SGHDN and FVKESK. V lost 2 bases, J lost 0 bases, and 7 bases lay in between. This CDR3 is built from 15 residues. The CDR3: CASSQNRPTNEKLFF. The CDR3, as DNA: TGTGCCAGCAGCCAAAACAGACCAACTAATGAAAAACTGTTTTTT.

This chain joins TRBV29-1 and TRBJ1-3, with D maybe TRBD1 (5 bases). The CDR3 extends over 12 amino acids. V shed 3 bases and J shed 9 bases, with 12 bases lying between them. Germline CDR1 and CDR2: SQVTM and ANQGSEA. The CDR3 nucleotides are TGCAGCGTTGAGGGCCCCGGGGGCACCATATATTTT. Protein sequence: CSVEGPGGTIYF.

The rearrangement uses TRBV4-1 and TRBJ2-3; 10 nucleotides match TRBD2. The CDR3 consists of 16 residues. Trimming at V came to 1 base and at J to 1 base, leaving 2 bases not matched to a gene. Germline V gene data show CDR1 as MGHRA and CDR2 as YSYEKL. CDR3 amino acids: CASSQATSGGTDTQYF. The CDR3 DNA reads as TGCGCCAGCAGCCAAGCCACTAGCGGGGGCACAGATACGCAGTATTTT.

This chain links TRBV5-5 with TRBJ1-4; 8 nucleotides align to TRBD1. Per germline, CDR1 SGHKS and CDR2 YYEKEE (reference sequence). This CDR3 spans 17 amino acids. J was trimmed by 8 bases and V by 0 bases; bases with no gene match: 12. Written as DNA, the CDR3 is TGTGCCAGCAGCTTGGGGACAGGCGACAGGGGAAACGAAAAACTGTTTTTT. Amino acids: CASSLGTGDRGNEKLFF.

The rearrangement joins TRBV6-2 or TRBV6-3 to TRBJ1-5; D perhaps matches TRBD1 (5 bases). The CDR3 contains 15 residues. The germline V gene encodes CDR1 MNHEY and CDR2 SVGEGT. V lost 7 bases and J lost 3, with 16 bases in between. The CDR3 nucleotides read TGTGCCAGCACCCCTACCCCAGGGTACAATCAGCCCCAGCATTTT. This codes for CASTPTPGYNQPQHF.

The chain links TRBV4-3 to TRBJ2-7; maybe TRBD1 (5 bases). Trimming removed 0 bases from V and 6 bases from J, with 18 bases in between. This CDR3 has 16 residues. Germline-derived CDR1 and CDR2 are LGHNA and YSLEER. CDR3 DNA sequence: TGCGCCAGCAGCCAAGACCGTTTGGGCAGGGCTGGCGAGCAGTACTTC. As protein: CASSQDRLGRAGEQYF.

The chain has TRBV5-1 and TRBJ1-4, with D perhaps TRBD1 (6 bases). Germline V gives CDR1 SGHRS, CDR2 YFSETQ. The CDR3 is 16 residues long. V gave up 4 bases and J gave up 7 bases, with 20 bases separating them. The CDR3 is CASSLSGGPQGEKLFF. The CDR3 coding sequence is TGCGCCAGCAGCCTGTCGGGCGGGCCACAGGGTGAAAAACTGTTTTTT.

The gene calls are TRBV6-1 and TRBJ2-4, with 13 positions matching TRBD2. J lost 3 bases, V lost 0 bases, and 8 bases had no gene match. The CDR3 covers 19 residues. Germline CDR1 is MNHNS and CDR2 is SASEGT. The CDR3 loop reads CASSEAPATSGGVKNIQYF. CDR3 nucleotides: TGTGCCAGCAGTGAAGCGCCCGCTACTAGCGGGGGGGTCAAAAACATTCAGTACTTC.

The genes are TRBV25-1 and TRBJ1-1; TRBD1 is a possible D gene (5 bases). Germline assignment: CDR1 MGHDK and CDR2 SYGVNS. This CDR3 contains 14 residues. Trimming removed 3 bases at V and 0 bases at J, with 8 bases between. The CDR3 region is CASSDPRVNTEAFF. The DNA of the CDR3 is TGTGCCAGCAGTGACCCCAGGGTGAACACTGAAGCTTTCTTT.